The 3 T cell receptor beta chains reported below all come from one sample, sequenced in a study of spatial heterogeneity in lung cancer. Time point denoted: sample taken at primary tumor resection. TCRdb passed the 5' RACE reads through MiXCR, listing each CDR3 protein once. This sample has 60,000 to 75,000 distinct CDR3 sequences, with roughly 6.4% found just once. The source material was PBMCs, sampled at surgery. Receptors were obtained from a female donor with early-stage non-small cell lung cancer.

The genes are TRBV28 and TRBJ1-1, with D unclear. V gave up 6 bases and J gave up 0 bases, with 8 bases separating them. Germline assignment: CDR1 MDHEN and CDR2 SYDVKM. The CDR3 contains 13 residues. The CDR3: CASREGVNTEAFF. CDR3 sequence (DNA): TGTGCCAGCAGGGAGGGCGTGAACACTGAAGCTTTCTTT.

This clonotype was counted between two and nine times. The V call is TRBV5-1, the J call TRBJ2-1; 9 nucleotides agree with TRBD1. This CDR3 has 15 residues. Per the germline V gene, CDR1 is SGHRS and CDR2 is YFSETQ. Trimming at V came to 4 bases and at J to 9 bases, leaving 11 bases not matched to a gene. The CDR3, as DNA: TGCGCCAGCAGCGATGTGGACAGGGGTGCGATTGAGCAGTTCTTC. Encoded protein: CASSDVDRGAIEQFF.

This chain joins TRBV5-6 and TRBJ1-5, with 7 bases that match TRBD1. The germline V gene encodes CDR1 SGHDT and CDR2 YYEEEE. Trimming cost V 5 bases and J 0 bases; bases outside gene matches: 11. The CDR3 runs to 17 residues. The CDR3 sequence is CASRPPGQPFSNQPQHF. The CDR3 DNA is TGTGCCAGCAGGCCGCCGGGACAGCCGTTTAGCAATCAGCCCCAGCATTTT.